The 2 T cell receptor beta chains given below trace back to one sample, sequenced in a study of T-cell reconstitution after alpha-beta-depleted transplantation in children. The library targeted TCRbeta and was prepared with unique molecular identifiers. Each CDR3 protein gets one entry after TCRdb re-called the PCR reads with MiXCR. The sample has about 110,000 distinct CDR3 sequences, approximately 6.6% seen once. The starting material was PBMCs, mostly from graft donor cells, obtained 360 days after TCRalphabeta/CD19-depleted stem cell transplant. The receptors derive from a male patient between 2 and 15 years old who had a stem cell transplant for acute lymphoblastic leukemia, so the T cells may come from the graft donor.

This clonotype was detected many times. The chain carries TRBV7-8 and TRBJ2-5; possible D gene TRBD2, 6 bases. Germline assignment: CDR1 SGHVS and CDR2 FQNEAQ. CDR3 size: 13 residues. V lost 5 bases, J lost 6 bases, and 13 bases lay in between. This CDR3 is CASSLEGSKTQYF. In DNA form, the CDR3 reads TGTGCCAGCAGCCTGGAGGGGAGCAAGACCCAGTACTTC.

This clonotype has only a few counts. The chain has TRBV5-5 and TRBJ2-1; 9 bases map to TRBD1. Germline CDR1 SGHKS, CDR2 YYEKEE (reference sequence). Trimming took 5 bases from V and 10 from J; bases not matched to a gene: 7. The CDR3 sequence is 13 residues long. The DNA for the CDR3 is TGTGCCAGCAGTGCCGGGACAGGGTCGGAGCAGTTCTTC. Its translation: CASSAGTGSEQFF.